The source of this T cell receptor beta chain is a study of T cell responses to AZD1222 COVID-19 vaccine. Overall study: The analysis combined second doses at about 4 or about 12 weeks.

V shed 0 bases and J shed 7 bases, with 15 bases lying between them. The germline V gene encodes CDR1 LGHDT and CDR2 YNNKEL (reference sequence). The CDR3 loop spans 15 amino acids. The repertoire was sequenced with immunoSEQ multiplex PCR; TCRdb's copy has only in-frame clones and lacks some. The sample shows roughly 100,000 clones, 85% to 90% of them seen only once. This receptor was obtained from an adult in good health. Sequencing was performed on peripheral blood, taken on day 0 of AZD1222 vaccination. The chain joins TRBV3-1 (or the pseudogene TRBV3-2) to TRBJ1-1; D not resolved. CDR3 in DNA: TGTGCCAGCAGCCAAGAAGCACGCGGAGGCCGTGAAGCTTTCTTT. This sequence encodes CASSQEARGGREAFF.